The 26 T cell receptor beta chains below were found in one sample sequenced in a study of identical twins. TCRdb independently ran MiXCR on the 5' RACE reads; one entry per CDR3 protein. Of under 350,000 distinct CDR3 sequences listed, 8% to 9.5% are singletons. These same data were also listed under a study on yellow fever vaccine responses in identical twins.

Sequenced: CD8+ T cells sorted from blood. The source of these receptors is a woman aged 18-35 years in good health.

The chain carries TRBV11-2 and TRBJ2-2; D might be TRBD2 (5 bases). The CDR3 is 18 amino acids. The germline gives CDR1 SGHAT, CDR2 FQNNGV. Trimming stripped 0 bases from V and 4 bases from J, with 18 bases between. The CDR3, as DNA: TGTGCCAGCAGCTTAGAGAGCCCTGGGTTCCGGGGCACCGGGGAGCTGTTTTTT. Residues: CASSLESPGFRGTGELFF. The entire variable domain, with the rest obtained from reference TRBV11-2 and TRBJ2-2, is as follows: EAGVAQSPRYKIIEKRQSVAFWCNPISGHATLYWYQQILGQGPKLLIQFQNNGVVDDSQLPKDRFSAERLKGVDSTLKIQPAKLEDSAVYLCASSLESPGFRGTGELFFGEGSRLTVL.

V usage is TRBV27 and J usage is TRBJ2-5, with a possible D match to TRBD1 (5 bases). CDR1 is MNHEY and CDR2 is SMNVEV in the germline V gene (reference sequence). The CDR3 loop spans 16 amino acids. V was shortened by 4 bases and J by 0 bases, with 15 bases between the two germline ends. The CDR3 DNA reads TGTGCCAGCAGTTACATCGACAGCAACTACCAAGAGACCCAGTACTTC. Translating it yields CASSYIDSNYQETQYF.

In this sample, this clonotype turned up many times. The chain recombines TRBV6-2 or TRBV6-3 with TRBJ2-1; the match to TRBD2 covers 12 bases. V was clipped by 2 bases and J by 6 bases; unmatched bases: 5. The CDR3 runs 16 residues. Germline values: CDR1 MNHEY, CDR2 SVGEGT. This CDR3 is CASSYPSGGGLNEQFF. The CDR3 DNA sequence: TGTGCCAGCAGTTACCCTAGCGGGGGGGGACTCAATGAGCAGTTCTTC.

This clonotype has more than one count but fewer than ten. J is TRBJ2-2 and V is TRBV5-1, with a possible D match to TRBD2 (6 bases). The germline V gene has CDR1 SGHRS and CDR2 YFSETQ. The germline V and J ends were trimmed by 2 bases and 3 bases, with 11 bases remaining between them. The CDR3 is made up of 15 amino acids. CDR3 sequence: CASSFLWEDTGELFF. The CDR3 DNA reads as TGCGCCAGCAGCTTTTTATGGGAGGACACCGGGGAGCTGTTTTTT.

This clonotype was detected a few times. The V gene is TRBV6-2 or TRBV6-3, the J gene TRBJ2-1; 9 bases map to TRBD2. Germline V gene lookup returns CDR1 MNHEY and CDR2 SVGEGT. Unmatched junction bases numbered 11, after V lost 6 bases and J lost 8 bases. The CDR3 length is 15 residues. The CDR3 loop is CASRPGTSKLHEQFF. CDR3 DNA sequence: TGTGCCAGCAGGCCCGGGACTAGCAAACTCCATGAGCAGTTCTTC.

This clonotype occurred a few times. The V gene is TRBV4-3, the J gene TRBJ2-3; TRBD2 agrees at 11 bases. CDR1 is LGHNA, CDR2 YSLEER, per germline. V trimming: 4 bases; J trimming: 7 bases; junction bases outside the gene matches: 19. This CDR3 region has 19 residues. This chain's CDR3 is CASSPSMGGSGRALNTQYF. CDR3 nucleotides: TGCGCCAGCAGCCCCTCCATGGGAGGTAGCGGGAGGGCCCTAAATACGCAGTATTTT.

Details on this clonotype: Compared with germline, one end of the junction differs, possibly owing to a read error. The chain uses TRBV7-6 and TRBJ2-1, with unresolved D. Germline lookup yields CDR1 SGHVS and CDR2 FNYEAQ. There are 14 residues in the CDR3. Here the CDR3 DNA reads TGTGCCAGCAGCTTAATTCCATCCTCCAATGAGCAGTTCTTC. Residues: CASSLIPSSNEQFF.

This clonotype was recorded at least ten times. CDR3: CSAADYTEAFF. Here the CDR3 DNA reads TGCAGTGCGGCAGATTACACTGAAGCTTTCTTT. This sequence joins TRBV20-1 and TRBJ1-1; no definite D call. V lost 6 bases and J 3 bases, leaving 8 bases between the germline ends. The germline V gene has CDR1 DFQATT and CDR2 SNEGSKA (reference sequence). The CDR3 has 11 amino acids.

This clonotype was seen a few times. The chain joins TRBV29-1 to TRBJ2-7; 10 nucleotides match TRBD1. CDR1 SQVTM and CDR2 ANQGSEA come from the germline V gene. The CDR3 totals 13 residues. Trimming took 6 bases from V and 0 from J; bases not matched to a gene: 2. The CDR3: CSVWTGGSYEQYF. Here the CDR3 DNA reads TGCAGCGTATGGACAGGGGGCTCCTACGAGCAGTACTTC.

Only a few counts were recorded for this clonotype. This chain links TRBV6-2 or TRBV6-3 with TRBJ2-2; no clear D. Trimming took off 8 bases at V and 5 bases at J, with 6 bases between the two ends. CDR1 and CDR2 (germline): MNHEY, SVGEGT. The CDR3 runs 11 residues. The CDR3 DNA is TGTGCCAGCGGCCCTACCGGGGAGCTGTTTTTT. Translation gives CASGPTGELFF.

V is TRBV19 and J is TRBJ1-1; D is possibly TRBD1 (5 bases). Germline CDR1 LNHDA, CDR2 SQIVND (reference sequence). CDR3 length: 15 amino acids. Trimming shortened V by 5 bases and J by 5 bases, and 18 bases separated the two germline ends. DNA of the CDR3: TGTGCCAGTAGTCCCCCCCCTGGGGGGTATACTGAAGCTTTCTTT. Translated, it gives CASSPPPGGYTEAFF.

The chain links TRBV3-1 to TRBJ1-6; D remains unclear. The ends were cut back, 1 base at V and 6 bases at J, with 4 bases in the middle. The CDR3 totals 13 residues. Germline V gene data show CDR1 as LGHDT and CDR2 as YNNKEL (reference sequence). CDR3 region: CASSQVSNSPLHF. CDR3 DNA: TGTGCCAGCAGCCAAGTGTCTAATTCACCCCTCCACTTT.

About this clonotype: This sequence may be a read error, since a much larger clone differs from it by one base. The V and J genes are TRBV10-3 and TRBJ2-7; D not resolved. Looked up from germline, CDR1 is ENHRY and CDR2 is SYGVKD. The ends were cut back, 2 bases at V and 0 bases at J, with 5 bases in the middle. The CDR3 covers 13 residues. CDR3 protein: CAISEANSYEQYF. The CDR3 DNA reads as TGTGCCATCAGTGAGGCCAACTCCTACGAGCAGTACTTC.

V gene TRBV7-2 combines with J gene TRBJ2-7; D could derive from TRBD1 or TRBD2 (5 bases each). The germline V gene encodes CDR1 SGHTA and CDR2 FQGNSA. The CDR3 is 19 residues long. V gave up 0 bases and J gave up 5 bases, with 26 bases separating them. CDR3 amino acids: CASSLAPVGRATPLDEQYF. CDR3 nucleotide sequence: TGTGCCAGCAGCTTAGCCCCGGTGGGGCGGGCCACCCCCTTGGACGAGCAGTACTTC.

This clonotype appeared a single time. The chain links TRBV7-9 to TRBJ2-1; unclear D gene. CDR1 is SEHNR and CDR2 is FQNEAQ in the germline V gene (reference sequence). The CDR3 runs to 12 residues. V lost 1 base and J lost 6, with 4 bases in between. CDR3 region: CASSLVVNEQFF. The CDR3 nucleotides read TGTGCCAGCAGCTTAGTGGTCAATGAGCAGTTCTTC.

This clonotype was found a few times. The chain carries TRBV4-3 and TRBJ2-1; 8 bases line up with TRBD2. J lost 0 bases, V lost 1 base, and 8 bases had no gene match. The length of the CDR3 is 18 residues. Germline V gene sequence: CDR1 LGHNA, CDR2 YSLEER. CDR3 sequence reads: CASSQVEASGSSYNEQFF. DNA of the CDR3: TGCGCCAGCAGCCAAGTCGAGGCGAGCGGGAGCTCCTACAATGAGCAGTTCTTC.

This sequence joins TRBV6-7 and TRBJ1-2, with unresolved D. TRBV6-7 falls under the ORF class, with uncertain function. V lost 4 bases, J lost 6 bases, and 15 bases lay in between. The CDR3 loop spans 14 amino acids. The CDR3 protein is CASSWSGSANGYTF. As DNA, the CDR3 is TGTGCCAGCAGTTGGTCAGGCTCGGCGAATGGCTACACCTTC.

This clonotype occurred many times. This CDR3 is CSARDGGQGTHEQYF. Here the CDR3 DNA reads TGCAGTGCTAGAGATGGGGGACAGGGTACCCACGAGCAGTACTTC. V is TRBV20-1 and J is TRBJ2-7, with 9 bases that match TRBD1. V shed 0 bases and J 5 bases; nucleotides not matched to a gene: 8. This CDR3 is 15 amino acids long. CDR1 is DFQATT and CDR2 is SNEGSKA in the germline V gene (reference sequence).

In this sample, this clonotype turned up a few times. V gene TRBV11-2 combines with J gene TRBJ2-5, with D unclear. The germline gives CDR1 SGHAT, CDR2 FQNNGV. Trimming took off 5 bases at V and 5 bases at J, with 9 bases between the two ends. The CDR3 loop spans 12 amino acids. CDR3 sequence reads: CASSPPTETQYF. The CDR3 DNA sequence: TGTGCCAGCAGCCCGCCGACGGAGACCCAGTACTTC.

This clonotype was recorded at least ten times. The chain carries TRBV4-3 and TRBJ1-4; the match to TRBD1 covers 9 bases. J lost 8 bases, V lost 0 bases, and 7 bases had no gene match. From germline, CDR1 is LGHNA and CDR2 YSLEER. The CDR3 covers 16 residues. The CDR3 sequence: CASSQDSGTGSEKLFF. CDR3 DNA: TGCGCCAGCAGCCAAGACTCCGGGACAGGGAGCGAAAAACTGTTTTTT.

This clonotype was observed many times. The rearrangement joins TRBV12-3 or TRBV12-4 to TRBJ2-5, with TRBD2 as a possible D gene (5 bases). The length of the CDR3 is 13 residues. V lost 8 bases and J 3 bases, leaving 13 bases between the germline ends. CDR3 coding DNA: TGTGCCAGCCGTTCTGGACTCAAAGAGACCCAGTACTTC. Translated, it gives CASRSGLKETQYF.

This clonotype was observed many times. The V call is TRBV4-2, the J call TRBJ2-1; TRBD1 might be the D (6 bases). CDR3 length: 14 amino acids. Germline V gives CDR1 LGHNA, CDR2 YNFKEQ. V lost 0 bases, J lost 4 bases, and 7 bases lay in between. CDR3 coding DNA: TGTGCCAGCAGCCAAGACAGGGGTTACAATGAGCAGTTCTTC. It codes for CASSQDRGYNEQFF.

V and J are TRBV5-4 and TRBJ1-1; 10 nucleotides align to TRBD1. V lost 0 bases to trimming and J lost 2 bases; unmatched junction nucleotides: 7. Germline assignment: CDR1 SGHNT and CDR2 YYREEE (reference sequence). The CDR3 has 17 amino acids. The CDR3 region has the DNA TGTGCCAGCAGCTTGGAGACAGGGGGCTTCGTAAACACTGAAGCTTTCTTT. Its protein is CASSLETGGFVNTEAFF.

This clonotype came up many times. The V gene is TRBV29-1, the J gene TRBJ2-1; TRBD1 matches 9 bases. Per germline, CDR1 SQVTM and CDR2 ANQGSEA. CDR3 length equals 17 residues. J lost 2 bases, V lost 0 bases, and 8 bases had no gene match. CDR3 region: CSVEDRTGASPYNEQFF. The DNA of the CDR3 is TGCAGCGTTGAAGATCGGACAGGGGCCTCCCCCTACAATGAGCAGTTCTTC.

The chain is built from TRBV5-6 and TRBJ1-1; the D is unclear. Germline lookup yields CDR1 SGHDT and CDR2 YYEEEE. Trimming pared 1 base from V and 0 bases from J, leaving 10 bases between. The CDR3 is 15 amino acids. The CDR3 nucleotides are TGTGCCAGCAGCTTGTTGCGTATCATGAACACTGAAGCTTTCTTT. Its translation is CASSLLRIMNTEAFF.

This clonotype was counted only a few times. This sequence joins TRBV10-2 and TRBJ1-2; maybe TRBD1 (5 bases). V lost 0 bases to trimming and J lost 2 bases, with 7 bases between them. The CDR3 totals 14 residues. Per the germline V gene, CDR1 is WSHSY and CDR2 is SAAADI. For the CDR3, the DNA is TGCGCCAGCAGTGAGTCGGGGCAGAACTATGGCTACACCTTC. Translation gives CASSESGQNYGYTF.